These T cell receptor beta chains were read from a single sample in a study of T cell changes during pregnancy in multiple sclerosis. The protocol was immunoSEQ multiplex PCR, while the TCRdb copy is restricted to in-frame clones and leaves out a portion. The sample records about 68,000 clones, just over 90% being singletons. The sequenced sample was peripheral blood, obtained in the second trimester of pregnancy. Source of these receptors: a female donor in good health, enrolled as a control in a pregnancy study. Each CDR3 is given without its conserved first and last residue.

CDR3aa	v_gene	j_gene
ASSFSSSGYSYEQY	TRBV5-1	TRBJ2-7
ASSLVAGASTDTQY	TRBV11-2	TRBJ2-3
ASSTGQGKDTQY	TRBV7-9	TRBJ2-3
ASRASGSYEQY	TRBV19	TRBJ2-7
ASSLLDRGDYGYT	TRBV6-6	TRBJ1-2
ASREQGESFEGEY	TRBV19	TRBJ2-7
ASATSSGGSYNEQF	TRBV25-1	TRBJ2-1
ASSSPGFEAF	TRBV6-5	TRBJ1-1
ASNGGGDYGYT	TRBV28	TRBJ1-2
ASSFRNEQF	TRBV7-8	TRBJ2-1
ASSLDWPSSYNEQF	TRBV5-6	TRBJ2-1
ASGAGLASYEQY	TRBV12-5	TRBJ2-7
ASSLDVGGYT	TRBV5-1	TRBJ1-2
ASSQLETGKETQY	TRBV4-1	TRBJ2-5
ASSSERGAGVETQY	TRBV7-8	TRBJ2-5
ASSQADNYGYT	TRBV14	TRBJ1-2
SARPREEQY	TRBV20-1	TRBJ2-7
ASPGQQGSSTDTQY	TRBV9	TRBJ2-3
ASSLRVSLAKNIQY	TRBV28	TRBJ2-4
ASSSRTDLNYGYT	TRBV5-4	TRBJ1-2
ASSSGRQGQDTQY	TRBV7-2	TRBJ2-3
ASSLATGTSPYEQY	TRBV7-9	TRBJ2-7
ASSEPGYSNQPQH	TRBV6-1	TRBJ1-5
ASSEYHTNYGYT	TRBV6-1	TRBJ1-2
AWSVAGEAYNEQF	TRBV30	TRBJ2-1
ASRTNRDGTQY	TRBV5-4	TRBJ2-3
ASSYLSYEQY	TRBV7-8	TRBJ2-7
AISEQAVNTEAF	TRBV10-3	TRBJ1-1
ASSFSSSWYNEQF	TRBV5-8	TRBJ2-1
ASSLAAPGEQY	TRBV5-1	TRBJ2-7
ASSFGQVYNEQF	TRBV28	TRBJ2-1
ASSLPQGDYEQY	TRBV5-1	TRBJ2-7
ASSLREASYEQY	TRBV7-8	TRBJ2-7
ASTLLTGPGSYEQY	TRBV7-2	TRBJ2-7
ASSQERGRGNQPQH	TRBV4-2	TRBJ1-5
ASSYSTSGSTGELF	TRBV6-5	TRBJ2-2
ASSVDILIYEQY	TRBV6-1	TRBJ2-7
ASRGLGGGAYEQY	TRBV2	TRBJ2-7
ASSPTTGAIENTIY	TRBV9	TRBJ1-3
ASSPGQGGIYGYT	TRBV18	TRBJ1-2
ASRLGIYLGSRGYNEQF	TRBV28	TRBJ2-1
ASSAGLAEFYEQY	TRBV5-4	TRBJ2-7
ASSLVQGTGTQY	TRBV5-1	TRBJ2-3
ANRTGRGNTIY	TRBV10-1	TRBJ1-3
SVDRGGYEQY	TRBV29-1	TRBJ2-7